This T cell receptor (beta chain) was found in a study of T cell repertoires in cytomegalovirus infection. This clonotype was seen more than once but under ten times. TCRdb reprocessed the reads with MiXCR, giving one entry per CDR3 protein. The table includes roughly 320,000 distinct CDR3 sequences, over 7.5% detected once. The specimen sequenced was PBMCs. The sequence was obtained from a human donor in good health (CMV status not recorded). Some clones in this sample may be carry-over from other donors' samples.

The CDR3 here is CASSGDRAKGPIETQYF. CDR3 nucleotides: TGTGCCAGCAGTGGGGATCGCGCGAAGGGGCCCATAGAGACCCAGTACTTC. The chain is built from TRBV7-2 and TRBJ2-5; tentative D call: TRBD1 (5 bases). The CDR3 has 17 residues. V dropped 6 bases and J dropped 4 bases, with 24 bases sitting between them. Germline values: CDR1 SGHTA, CDR2 FQGNSA.